The entry below gives a single TCR beta chain sequence along with its context. No antigen is known for it. V lost 5 bases, J lost 6 bases, and 14 bases lay in between. The CDR3 runs to 14 residues. Per germline, CDR1 SNHLY and CDR2 FYNNEI. This sample was taken from a study of graft-versus-host responses after intestinal transplantation. General study points: Where graft-donor T cell macrochimerism was present, patients had high graft-versus-host to host-versus-graft clonal ratios in allografts.

The protocol was immunoSEQ multiplex PCR, while the TCRdb copy is restricted to in-frame clones and leaves out a portion. This sample has roughly 97,000 clones, with 91% found just once. The clonotype comes from a human donor who was the organ donor for an intestinal transplant. The source was unstimulated CD4+ T cells sorted from spleen or lymph node cells, collected before transplant. The chain is built from TRBV2 and TRBJ1-5; a weak D match, TRBD1 (6 bases). Written as DNA, the CDR3 is TGTGCCAGCAGTTTACAGGGCCGGGGTCAGCCCCAGCATTTT. It encodes CASSLQGRGQPQHF.